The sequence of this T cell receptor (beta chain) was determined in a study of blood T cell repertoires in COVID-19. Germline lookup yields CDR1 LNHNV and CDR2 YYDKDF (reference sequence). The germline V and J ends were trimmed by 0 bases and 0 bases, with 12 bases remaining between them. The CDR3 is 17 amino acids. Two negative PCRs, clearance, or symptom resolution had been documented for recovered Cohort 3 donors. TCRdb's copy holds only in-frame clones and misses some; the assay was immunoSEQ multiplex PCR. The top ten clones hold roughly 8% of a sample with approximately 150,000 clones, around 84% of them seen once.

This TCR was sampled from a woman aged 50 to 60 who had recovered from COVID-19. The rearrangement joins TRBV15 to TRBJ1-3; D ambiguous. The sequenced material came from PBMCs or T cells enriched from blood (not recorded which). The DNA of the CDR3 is TGTGCCACCAGCAGAGAAGTAGCACTATTCTCTGGAAACACCATATATTTT. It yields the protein CATSREVALFSGNTIYF.